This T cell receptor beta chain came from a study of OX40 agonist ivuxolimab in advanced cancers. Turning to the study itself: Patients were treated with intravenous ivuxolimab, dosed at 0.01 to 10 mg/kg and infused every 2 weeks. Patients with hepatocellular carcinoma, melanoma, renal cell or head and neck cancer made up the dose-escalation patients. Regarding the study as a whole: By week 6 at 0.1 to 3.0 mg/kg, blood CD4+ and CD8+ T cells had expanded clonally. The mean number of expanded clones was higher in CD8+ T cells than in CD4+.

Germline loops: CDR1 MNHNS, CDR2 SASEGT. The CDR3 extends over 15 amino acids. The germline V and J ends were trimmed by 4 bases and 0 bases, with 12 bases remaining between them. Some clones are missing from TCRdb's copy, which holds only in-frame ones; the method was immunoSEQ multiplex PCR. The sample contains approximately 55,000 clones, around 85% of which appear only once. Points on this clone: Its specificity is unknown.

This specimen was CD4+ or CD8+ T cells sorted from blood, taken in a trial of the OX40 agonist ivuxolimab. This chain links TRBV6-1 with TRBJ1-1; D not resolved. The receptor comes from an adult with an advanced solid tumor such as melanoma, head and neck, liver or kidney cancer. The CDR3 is CASSGWAAMNTEAFF. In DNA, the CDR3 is TGTGCCAGCAGTGGTTGGGCAGCCATGAACACTGAAGCTTTCTTT.